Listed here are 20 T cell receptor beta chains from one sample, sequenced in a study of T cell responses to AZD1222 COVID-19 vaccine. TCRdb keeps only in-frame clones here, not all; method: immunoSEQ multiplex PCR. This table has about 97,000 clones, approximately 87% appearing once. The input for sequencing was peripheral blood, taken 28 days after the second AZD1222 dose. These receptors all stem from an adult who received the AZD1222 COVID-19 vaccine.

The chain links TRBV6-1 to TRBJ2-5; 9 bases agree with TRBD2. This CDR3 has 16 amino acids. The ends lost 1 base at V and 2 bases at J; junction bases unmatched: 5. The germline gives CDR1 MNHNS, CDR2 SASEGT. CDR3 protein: CASSEVWRGGQETQYF. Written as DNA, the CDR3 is TGTGCCAGCAGTGAAGTTTGGCGGGGGGGGCAAGAGACCCAGTACTTC.

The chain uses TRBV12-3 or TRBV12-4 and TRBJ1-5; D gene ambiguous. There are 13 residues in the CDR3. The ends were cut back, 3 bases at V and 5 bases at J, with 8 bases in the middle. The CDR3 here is CASSLGSDQPQHF. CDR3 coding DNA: TGTGCCAGCAGTTTGGGTTCGGATCAGCCCCAGCATTTT.

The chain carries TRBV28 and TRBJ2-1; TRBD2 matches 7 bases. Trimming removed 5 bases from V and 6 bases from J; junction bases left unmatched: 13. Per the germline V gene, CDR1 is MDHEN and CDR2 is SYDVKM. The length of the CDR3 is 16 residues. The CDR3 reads CASSPLYAGESNEQFF. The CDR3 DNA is TGTGCCAGCAGTCCCCTTTATGCGGGAGAGAGCAATGAGCAGTTCTTC.

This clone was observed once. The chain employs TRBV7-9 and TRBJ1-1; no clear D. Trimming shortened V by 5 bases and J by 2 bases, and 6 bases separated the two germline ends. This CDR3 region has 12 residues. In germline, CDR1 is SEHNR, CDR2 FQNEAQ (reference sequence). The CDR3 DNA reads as TGTGCCAGCAGCAACCTTAACACTGAAGCTTTCTTT. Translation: CASSNLNTEAFF.

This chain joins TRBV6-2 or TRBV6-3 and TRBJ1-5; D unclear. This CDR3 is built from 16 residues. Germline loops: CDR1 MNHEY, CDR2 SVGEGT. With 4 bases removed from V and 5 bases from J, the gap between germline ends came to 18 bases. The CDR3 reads CASSSSISRWDQPQHF. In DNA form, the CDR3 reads TGTGCCAGCAGTTCTTCAATATCAAGATGGGATCAGCCCCAGCATTTT.

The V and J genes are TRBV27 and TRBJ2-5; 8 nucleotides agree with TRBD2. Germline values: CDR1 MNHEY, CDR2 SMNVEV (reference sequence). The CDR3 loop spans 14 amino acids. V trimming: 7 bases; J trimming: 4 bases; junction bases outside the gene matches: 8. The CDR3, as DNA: TGTGCCAGCACCCCCGGGGGGGCCGGAGAGACCCAGTACTTC. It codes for CASTPGGAGETQYF.

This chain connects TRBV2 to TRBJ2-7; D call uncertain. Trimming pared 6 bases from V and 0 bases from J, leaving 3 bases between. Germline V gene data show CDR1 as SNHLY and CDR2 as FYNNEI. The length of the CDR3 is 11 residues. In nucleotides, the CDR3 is TGTGCCAGCAGGGTCTCCTACGAGCAGTACTTC. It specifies CASRVSYEQYF. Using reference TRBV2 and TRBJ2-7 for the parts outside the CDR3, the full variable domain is EPEVTQTPSHQVTQMGQEVILRCVPISNHLYFYWYRQILGQKVEFLVSFYNNEISEKSEIFDDQFSVERPDGSNFTLKIRSTKLEDSAMYFCASRVSYEQYFGPGTRLTVT.

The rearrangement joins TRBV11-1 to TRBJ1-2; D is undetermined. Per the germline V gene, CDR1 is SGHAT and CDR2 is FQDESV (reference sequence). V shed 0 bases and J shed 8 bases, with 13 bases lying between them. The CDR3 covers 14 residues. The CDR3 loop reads CASSLARRTVGYTF. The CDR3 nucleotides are TGTGCCAGCAGCTTAGCGCGAAGGACGGTAGGCTACACCTTC.

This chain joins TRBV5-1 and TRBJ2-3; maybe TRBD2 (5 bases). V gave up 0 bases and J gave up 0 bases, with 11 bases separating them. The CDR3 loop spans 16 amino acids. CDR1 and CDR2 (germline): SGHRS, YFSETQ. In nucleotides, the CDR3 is TGCGCCAGCAGCTTGGTCCTAGCATTGAGCACAGATACGCAGTATTTT. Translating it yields CASSLVLALSTDTQYF.

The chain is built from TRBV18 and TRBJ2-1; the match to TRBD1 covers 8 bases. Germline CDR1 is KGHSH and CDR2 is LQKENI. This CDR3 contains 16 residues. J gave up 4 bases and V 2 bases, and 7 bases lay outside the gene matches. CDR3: CASSPSTGASYNEQFF. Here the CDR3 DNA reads TGTGCCAGCTCACCATCGACAGGGGCCTCGTACAATGAGCAGTTCTTC.

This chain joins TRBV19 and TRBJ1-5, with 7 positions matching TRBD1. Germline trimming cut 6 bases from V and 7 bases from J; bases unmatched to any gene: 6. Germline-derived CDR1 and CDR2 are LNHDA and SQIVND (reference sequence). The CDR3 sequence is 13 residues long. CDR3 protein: CASRDRAGQPQHF. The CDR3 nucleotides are TGTGCCAGTAGAGACAGGGCCGGGCAGCCCCAGCATTTT.

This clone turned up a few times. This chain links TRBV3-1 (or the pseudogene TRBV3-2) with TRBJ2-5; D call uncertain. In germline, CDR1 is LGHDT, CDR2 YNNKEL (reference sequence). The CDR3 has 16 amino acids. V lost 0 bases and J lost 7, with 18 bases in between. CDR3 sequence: CASSQEFTGPSGTQYF. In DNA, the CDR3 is TGTGCCAGCAGCCAAGAGTTCACGGGTCCCTCAGGGACCCAGTACTTC.

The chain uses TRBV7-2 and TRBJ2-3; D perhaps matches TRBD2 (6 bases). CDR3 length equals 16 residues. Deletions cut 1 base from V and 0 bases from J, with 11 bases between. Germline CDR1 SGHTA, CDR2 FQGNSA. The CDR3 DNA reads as TGTGCCAGCAGCTTAGTCGGGGGAGTTAGCACAGATACGCAGTATTTT. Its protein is CASSLVGGVSTDTQYF.

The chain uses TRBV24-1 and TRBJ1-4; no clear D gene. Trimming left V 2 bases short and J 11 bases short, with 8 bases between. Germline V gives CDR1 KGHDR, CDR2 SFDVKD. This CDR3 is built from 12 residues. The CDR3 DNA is TGTGCCACCAGTGATTGGGATGGGAAACTGTTTTTT. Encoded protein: CATSDWDGKLFF.

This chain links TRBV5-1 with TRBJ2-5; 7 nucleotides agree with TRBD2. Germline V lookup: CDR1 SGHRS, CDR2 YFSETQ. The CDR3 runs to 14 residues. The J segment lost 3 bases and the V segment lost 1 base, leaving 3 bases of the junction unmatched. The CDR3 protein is CASSLFGGEETQYF. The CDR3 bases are TGCGCCAGCAGCTTGTTTGGGGGGGAAGAGACCCAGTACTTC. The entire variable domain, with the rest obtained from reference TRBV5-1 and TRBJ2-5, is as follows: KAGVTQTPRYLIKTRGQQVTLSCSPISGHRSVSWYQQTPGQGLQFLFEYFSETQRNKGNFPGRFSGRQFSNSRSEMNVSTLELGDSALYLCASSLFGGEETQYFGPGTRLLVL.

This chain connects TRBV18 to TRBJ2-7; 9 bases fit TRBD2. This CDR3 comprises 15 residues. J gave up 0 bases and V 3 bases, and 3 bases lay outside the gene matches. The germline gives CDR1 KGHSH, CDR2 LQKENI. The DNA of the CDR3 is TGTGCCAGCTCACCCCGTAGCGGGAGCTCCTACGAGCAGTACTTC. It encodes CASSPRSGSSYEQYF.

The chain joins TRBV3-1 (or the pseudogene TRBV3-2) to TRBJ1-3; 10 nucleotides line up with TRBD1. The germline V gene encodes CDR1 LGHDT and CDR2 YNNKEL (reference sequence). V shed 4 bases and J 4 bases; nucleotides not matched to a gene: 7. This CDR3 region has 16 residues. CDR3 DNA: TGTGCCAGCAGCCCCACGACAGGGGGCGTCGGAAACACCATATATTTT. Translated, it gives CASSPTTGGVGNTIYF.

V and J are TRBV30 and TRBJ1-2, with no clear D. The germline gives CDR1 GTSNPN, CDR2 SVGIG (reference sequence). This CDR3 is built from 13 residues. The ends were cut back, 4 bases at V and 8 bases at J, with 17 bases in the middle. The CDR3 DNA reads TGTGCCTGGACCTTAGCTGGACCCGGGGGCTACACCTTC. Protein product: CAWTLAGPGGYTF.

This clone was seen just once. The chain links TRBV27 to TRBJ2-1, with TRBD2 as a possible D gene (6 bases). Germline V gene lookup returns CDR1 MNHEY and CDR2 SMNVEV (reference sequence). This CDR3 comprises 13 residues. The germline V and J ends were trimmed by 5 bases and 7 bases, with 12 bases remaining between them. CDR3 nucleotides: TGTGCCAGCAGTGTGTCGGGGGAAAATGAGCAGTTCTTC. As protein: CASSVSGENEQFF.

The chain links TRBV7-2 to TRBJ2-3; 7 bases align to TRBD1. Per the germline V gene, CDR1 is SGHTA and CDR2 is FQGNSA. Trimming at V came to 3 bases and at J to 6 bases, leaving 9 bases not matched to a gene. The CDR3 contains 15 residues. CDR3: CASSFSRDSGDTQYF. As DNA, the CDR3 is TGTGCCAGCAGCTTCAGCCGGGACAGTGGTGATACGCAGTATTTT.